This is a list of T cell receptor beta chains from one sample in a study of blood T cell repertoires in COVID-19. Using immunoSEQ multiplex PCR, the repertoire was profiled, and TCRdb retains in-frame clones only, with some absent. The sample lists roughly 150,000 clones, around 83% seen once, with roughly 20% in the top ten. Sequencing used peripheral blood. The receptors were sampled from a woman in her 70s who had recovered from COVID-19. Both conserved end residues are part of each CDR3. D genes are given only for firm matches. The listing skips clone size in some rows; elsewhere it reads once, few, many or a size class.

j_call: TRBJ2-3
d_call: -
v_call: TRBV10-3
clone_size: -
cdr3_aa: CAISASTSTDTQYF
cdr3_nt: TGTGCCATCAGCGCATCCACTAGCACAGATACGCAGTATTTT

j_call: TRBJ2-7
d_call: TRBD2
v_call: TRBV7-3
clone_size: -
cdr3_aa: CASSSGGSSYEQYF
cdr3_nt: TGTGCCAGCAGCTCCGGGGGGAGCTCCTACGAGCAGTACTTC

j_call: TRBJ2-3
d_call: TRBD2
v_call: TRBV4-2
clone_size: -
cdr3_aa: CASSQSGAGGGADTQYF
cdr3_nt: TGTGCCAGCAGCCAGTCTGGGGCGGGAGGGGGCGCAGATACGCAGTATTTT

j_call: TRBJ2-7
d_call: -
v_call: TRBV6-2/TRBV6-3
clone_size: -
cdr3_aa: CASSYYSQGGEQYF
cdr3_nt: TGTGCCAGCAGTTACTATTCACAGGGCGGGGAGCAGTACTTC

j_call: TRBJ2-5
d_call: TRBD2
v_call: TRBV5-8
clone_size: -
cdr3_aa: CASGEGLAEETQYF
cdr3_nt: TGTGCCAGCGGGGAAGGACTAGCGGAAGAGACCCAGTACTTC

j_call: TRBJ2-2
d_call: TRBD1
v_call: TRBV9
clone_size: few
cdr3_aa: CASSPAGTGYGELFF
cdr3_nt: TGTGCCAGCAGCCCAGCGGGGACAGGGTACGGGGAGCTGTTTTTT

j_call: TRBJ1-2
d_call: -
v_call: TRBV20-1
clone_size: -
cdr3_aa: CSAGGDSYTF
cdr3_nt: TGCAGTGCAGGGGGGGACAGCTACACCTTC

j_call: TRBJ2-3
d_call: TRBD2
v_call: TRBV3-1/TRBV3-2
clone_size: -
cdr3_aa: CASSQGGSSGWDTQYF
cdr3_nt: TGTGCCAGCAGCCAAGGTGGCTCTAGCGGATGGGATACGCAGTATTTT

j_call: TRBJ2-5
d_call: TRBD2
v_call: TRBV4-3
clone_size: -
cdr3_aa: CASSLGGGQETQYF
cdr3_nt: TGCGCCAGCAGCCTCGGGGGGGGCCAAGAGACCCAGTACTTC

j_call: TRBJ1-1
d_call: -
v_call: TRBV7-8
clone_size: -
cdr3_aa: CASSLVGGYVSYTEAFF
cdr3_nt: TGTGCCAGCAGCTTAGTAGGGGGTTATGTCTCTTACACTGAAGCTTTCTTT

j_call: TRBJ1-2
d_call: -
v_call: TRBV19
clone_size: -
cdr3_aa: CASRDQGYGYTF
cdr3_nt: TGTGCCAGTAGGGACCAGGGCTATGGCTACACCTTC

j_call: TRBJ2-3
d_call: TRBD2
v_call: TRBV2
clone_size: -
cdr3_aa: CASSPSGGETDTQYF
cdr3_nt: TGTGCCAGCAGTCCTAGCGGGGGGGAAACAGATACGCAGTATTTT

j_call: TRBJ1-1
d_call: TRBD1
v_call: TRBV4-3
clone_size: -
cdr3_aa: CASSPGDRGMTNTEAFF
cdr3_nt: TGCGCCAGCAGCCCCGGGGACAGGGGGATGACGAACACTGAAGCTTTCTTT

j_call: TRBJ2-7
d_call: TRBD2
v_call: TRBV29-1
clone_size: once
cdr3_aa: CSVGGASGKNSYEQYF
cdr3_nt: TGCAGCGTTGGGGGGGCTAGCGGGAAGAACTCCTACGAGCAGTACTTC

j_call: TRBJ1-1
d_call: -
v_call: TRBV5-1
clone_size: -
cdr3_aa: CASSYRGTEAFF
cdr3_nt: TGCGCCAGCAGCTATAGAGGGACTGAAGCTTTCTTT

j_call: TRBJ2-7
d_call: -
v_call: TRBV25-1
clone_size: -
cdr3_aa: CASSGGASGPGVQYF
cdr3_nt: TGTGCCAGCAGTGGGGGGGCTAGCGGACCTGGGGTGCAGTACTTC

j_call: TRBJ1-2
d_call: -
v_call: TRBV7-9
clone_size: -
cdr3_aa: CASSPEGPGYTF
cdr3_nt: TGTGCCAGCAGCCCGGAGGGACCGGGCTACACCTTC

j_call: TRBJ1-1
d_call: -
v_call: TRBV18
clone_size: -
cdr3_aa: CASSREGGTEAFF
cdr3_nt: TGTGCCAGCTCAAGGGAGGGTGGGACTGAAGCTTTCTTT

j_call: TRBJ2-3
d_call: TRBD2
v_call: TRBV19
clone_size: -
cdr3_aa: CASSIVASGGDTQYF
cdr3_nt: TGTGCCAGTAGTATAGTGGCTAGCGGGGGAGATACGCAGTATTTT

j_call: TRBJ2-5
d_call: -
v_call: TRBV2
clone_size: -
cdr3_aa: CASTKEVETQYF
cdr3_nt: TGTGCCAGCACGAAGGAGGTAGAGACCCAGTACTTC

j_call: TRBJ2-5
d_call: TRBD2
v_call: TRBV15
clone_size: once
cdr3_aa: CATSRATSGRASWIIETQYF
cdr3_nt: TGTGCCACCAGCAGGGCCACTAGCGGGAGGGCCTCATGGATTATAGAGACCCAGTACTTC

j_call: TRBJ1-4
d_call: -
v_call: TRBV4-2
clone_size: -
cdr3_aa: CASSQGGSGGNEKLFF
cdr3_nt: TGTGCCAGCAGCCAAGGCGGCTCGGGGGGGAATGAAAAACTGTTTTTT

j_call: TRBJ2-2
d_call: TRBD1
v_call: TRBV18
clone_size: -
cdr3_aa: CASSPWTGGMGTGELFF
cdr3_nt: TGTGCCAGCTCACCATGGACAGGGGGAATGGGCACCGGGGAGCTGTTTTTT

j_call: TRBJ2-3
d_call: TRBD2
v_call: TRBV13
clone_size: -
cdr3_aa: CASSPGTSGQATDTQYF
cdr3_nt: TGTGCCAGCAGCCCCGGGACTAGCGGCCAGGCCACAGATACGCAGTATTTT

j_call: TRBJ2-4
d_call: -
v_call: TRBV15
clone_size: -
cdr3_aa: CATSREFGGLENIQYF
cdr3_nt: TGTGCCACCAGCAGAGAGTTTGGGGGGTTGGAAAACATTCAGTACTTC